Listed below are T cell receptor beta chains from one sample, sequenced in a study of control samples from healthy donors and cancer patients. TCRdb's copy holds only in-frame clones and misses some; the assay was immunoSEQ multiplex PCR. This repertoire shows roughly 47,000 clones, over 75% found once; its top ten account for roughly 10%. The sample comprised PBMCs. All receptors come from a woman aged 55 to 70 with lung cancer. Each CDR3 is given with its conserved first and last residue. The D gene is left open where the match is weak. Clone size is given for some rows only: seen once, a few or many times, or a class if the clone is expanded.

j_call	clone_size	d_call	v_call	cdr3_aa	cdr3_nt
TRBJ1-5	-	TRBD1	TRBV11-1	CASSRDRGGPQPQHF	TGTGCCAGCAGCCGGGACAGGGGGGGCCCTCAGCCCCAGCATTTT
TRBJ2-1	-	-	TRBV6-6	CASTESWGNEQFF	TGTGCCAGCACTGAGTCATGGGGCAATGAGCAGTTCTTC
TRBJ2-1	-	TRBD2	TRBV10-3	CAISDPTLAGGLNEQFF	TGTGCCATCAGTGACCCGACCCTAGCGGGAGGGCTGAATGAGCAGTTCTTC
TRBJ2-5	once	-	TRBV7-9	CASSLLGEETQYF	TGTGCCAGCAGCCTCCTAGGGGAAGAGACCCAGTACTTC
TRBJ2-5	-	TRBD1	TRBV2	CASSRTGQETQYF	TGTGCCAGCAGCCGGACAGGGCAAGAGACCCAGTACTTC
TRBJ1-4	-	-	TRBV5-1	CASSPQSGDGEKLFF	TGCGCCAGCAGCCCCCAGTCAGGGGACGGGGAAAAACTGTTTTTT
TRBJ1-2	-	-	TRBV11-3	CASSLAGPNYGYTF	TGTGCCAGCAGCTTAGCGGGACCCAACTATGGCTACACCTTC
TRBJ1-2	-	TRBD1	TRBV24-1	CATSEGPGQGSYGYTF	TGTGCCACCAGTGAGGGACCGGGACAGGGAAGCTATGGCTACACCTTC
TRBJ2-1	-	-	TRBV29-1	CSVGGQRTYNEQFF	TGCAGCGTGGGGGGACAGCGGACCTACAATGAGCAGTTCTTC
TRBJ2-6	-	TRBD2	TRBV4-2	CASSLVVAGESGANVLTF	TGTGCCAGCAGCCTCGTTGTAGCGGGAGAATCTGGGGCCAACGTCCTGACTTTC
TRBJ1-2	-	-	TRBV20-1	CSARRDSGYTF	TGCAGTGCTAGACGAGATTCCGGCTACACCTTC
TRBJ2-7	once	-	TRBV5-1	CASHRSVDSPYEQYF	TGCGCCAGCCACCGGTCGGTAGACAGCCCCTACGAGCAGTACTTC
TRBJ1-1	-	TRBD1	TRBV5-6	CASSSGTDQGTEAFF	TGTGCCAGCAGCTCCGGGACAGACCAGGGGACTGAAGCTTTCTTT
TRBJ2-1	once	-	TRBV5-1	CASSLGGSGNEQFF	TGCGCCAGCAGCTTAGGGGGTTCTGGTAATGAGCAGTTCTTC
TRBJ2-1	-	-	TRBV10-3	CAISNSKKEQFF	TGTGCCATCAGTAATTCAAAGAAAGAGCAGTTCTTC
TRBJ2-3	once	-	TRBV18	CASSRSTDTQYF	TGTGCCAGCTCACGGAGCACAGATACGCAGTATTTT
TRBJ2-5	-	-	TRBV28	CASSSTGGVRETQYF	TGTGCCAGCAGTAGCACCGGGGGAGTACGAGAGACCCAGTACTTC
TRBJ1-1	-	-	TRBV4-1	CASSQRDPNTEAFF	TGCGCCAGCAGCCAGCGAGACCCGAACACTGAAGCTTTCTTT
TRBJ2-5	-	TRBD1	TRBV5-1	CASTSGGAETQYF	TGCGCCAGCACGTCAGGGGGCGCTGAGACCCAGTACTTC
TRBJ1-2	-	-	TRBV18	CASSPTGGYGYTF	TGTGCCAGCTCTCCGACGGGTGGTTATGGCTACACCTTC
TRBJ2-7	-	-	TRBV5-6	CASSLGTVYYEQYF	TGTGCCAGCAGCTTGGGGACTGTCTACTACGAGCAGTACTTC
TRBJ2-2	-	-	TRBV30	CAWSYGSGAGTGELFF	TGTGCCTGGAGTTATGGGTCGGGAGCTGGCACCGGGGAGCTGTTTTTT
TRBJ2-7	-	TRBD2	TRBV6-1	CASSDASGRGEQYF	TGTGCCAGCAGCGACGCCAGCGGGAGGGGCGAGCAGTACTTC
TRBJ2-3	-	-	TRBV27	CASSLYRPGAGRHTDTQYF	TGTGCCAGCAGTTTATATAGGCCCGGGGCGGGTCGACACACAGATACGCAGTATTTT
TRBJ2-2	-	-	TRBV7-9	CASSLTGTQNTGELFF	TGTGCCAGCAGCCTGACCGGGACTCAAAACACCGGGGAGCTGTTTTTT
TRBJ2-7	-	TRBD1	TRBV28	CASSSPRDRVYEQYF	TGTGCCAGCAGTTCTCCCCGGGACAGGGTCTACGAGCAGTACTTC
TRBJ2-2	-	-	TRBV6-6	CASSYVGAGELFF	TGTGCCAGCAGTTACGTGGGAGCCGGGGAGCTGTTTTTT
TRBJ1-2	-	TRBD1	TRBV28	CASTLGGGQAYGYTF	TGTGCCAGCACCTTAGGAGGGGGACAGGCCTATGGCTACACCTTC
TRBJ1-3	-	-	TRBV2	CASGLNELGNTIYF	TGTGCCAGCGGTTTAAATGAGCTCGGAAACACCATATATTTT
TRBJ1-2	-	-	TRBV3-1/TRBV3-2	CASSQDRYTTNYGYTF	TGTGCCAGCAGCCAAGATCGGTATACCACTAACTATGGCTACACCTTC
TRBJ1-5	-	-	TRBV19	CASSIWGDINQPQHF	TGTGCCAGTAGTATTTGGGGGGACATAAATCAGCCCCAGCATTTT
TRBJ1-1	-	-	TRBV5-1	CASSPAQVESNTEAFF	TGCGCCAGCAGCCCTGCACAGGTTGAATCGAACACTGAAGCTTTCTTT
TRBJ1-1	-	TRBD1	TRBV5-6	CASSFHRGRVEAFF	TGTGCCAGCAGCTTTCACAGGGGGCGGGTTGAAGCTTTCTTT
TRBJ2-7	-	-	TRBV4-3	CASSQDWDESSYEQYF	TGCGCCAGCAGCCAAGATTGGGATGAGAGCTCCTACGAGCAGTACTTC
TRBJ1-2	-	-	TRBV27	CASGWGGYGYTF	TGTGCCAGCGGATGGGGGGGGTATGGCTACACCTTC
TRBJ2-2	-	-	TRBV7-9	CASSYLGGTGNTGELFF	TGTGCCAGCAGCTACTTGGGGGGGACAGGTAACACCGGGGAGCTGTTTTTT
TRBJ1-1	once	-	TRBV9	CASSPRTDMNTEAFF	TGTGCCAGCAGCCCCCGCACAGACATGAACACTGAAGCTTTCTTT
TRBJ2-3	few	TRBD1	TRBV24-1	CATQLGQDPSDTQYF	TGTGCCACCCAACTCGGACAGGACCCTTCCGATACGCAGTATTTT
TRBJ2-2	-	-	TRBV3-1/TRBV3-2	CASSQNLNANTGELFF	TGTGCCAGCAGCCAAAATTTGAACGCGAACACCGGGGAGCTGTTTTTT
TRBJ1-2	-	-	TRBV4-1	CASRGFGYTF	TGCGCCAGCCGAGGGTTTGGCTACACCTTC
TRBJ1-5	-	TRBD1	TRBV6-2/TRBV6-3	CASSRQGAVQPQHF	TGTGCCAGCAGTAGACAGGGGGCAGTTCAGCCCCAGCATTTT
TRBJ2-5	-	TRBD2	TRBV14	CASSQLTSGRTETQYF	TGTGCCAGCAGCCAACTTACTAGCGGGAGAACGGAGACCCAGTACTTC
TRBJ1-1	-	TRBD1	TRBV2	CASNIGTGEAFF	TGTGCCAGCAATATAGGGACAGGGGAAGCTTTCTTT
TRBJ1-4	few	-	TRBV2	CASSANPVTTNEKLFF	TGTGCCAGCAGTGCCAACCCAGTGACAACTAATGAAAAACTGTTTTTT
TRBJ2-2	-	TRBD2	TRBV30	CAWSLGLVNTGELFF	TGTGCCTGGAGTCTAGGACTAGTGAACACCGGGGAGCTGTTTTTT
TRBJ2-7	-	-	TRBV11-2	CASSRFSDEQYF	TGTGCCAGCAGCCGATTCTCGGACGAGCAGTACTTC
TRBJ2-4	-	TRBD2	TRBV4-3	CASSQVASGGPKNIQYF	TGCGCCAGCAGCCAAGTAGCTAGCGGGGGACCCAAAAACATTCAGTACTTC
TRBJ2-7	-	-	TRBV30	CAWIRTAGYEQYF	TGTGCCTGGATTCGGACAGCTGGCTACGAGCAGTACTTC
TRBJ1-2	-	-	TRBV6-4	CASSDSGQGEGDNYGYTF	TGTGCCAGCAGTGACTCGGGGCAGGGTGAAGGGGACAACTATGGCTACACCTTC
TRBJ1-2	-	-	TRBV29-1	CSVARASYGYTF	TGCAGCGTTGCCCGGGCCTCATATGGCTACACCTTC
TRBJ2-3	-	-	TRBV5-1	CASIKGPEGSTDTQYF	TGCGCCAGCATCAAGGGACCTGAGGGGTCCACAGATACGCAGTATTTT
TRBJ1-2	-	-	TRBV29-1	CSLRTVSDGYTF	TGCAGCCTCAGGACAGTCTCGGATGGCTACACCTTC
TRBJ1-1	-	-	TRBV18	CASSPGTMAGEAFF	TGTGCCAGCTCGCCGGGAACCATGGCAGGTGAAGCTTTCTTT
TRBJ2-5	-	-	TRBV28	CASSPVGQETQYF	TGTGCCAGCAGTCCAGTCGGTCAGGAGACCCAGTACTTC
TRBJ2-1	-	-	TRBV30	CAWSVATPDHNEQFF	TGTGCCTGGAGTGTGGCCACACCTGACCACAATGAGCAGTTCTTC